This record looks at one TCR beta chain sequence and its context. Its specificity is unknown. The source of the sample is a study of shared clonotypes between healthy human individuals. General observations from the study: Naive subsets, compared against memory subsets, generally had larger estimated richness values. The sharing of 4% to 5.5% of naive CD4 clonotypes was seen across several donors. Even with large depth, rarefaction showed that sorted-subset sequencing was incomplete.

Sequencing used immunoSEQ multiplex PCR; TCRdb keeps in-frame clones, though not all of them. The sample holds about 2.3 million clones; 90% to 95% are singletons and the top ten take 0.35% to 0.5%. The CDR3 spans 18 residues. CDR1 is SNHLY, CDR2 FYNNEI, per germline. With 3 bases removed from V and 0 bases from J, the gap between germline ends came to 18 bases. The TCR originated in a man between 18 and 35 years old in good health. Some clones in this sample may be carry-over from other donors' samples. The rearrangement uses TRBV2 and TRBJ1-3; D remains ambiguous. The specimen was naive CD4+ T cells from PBMCs. Subset given: CD45RA+ positively selected. In DNA form, the CDR3 reads TGTGCCAGCAGTGATCTGGGGTTTGGGCTAAGCTCTGGAAACACCATATATTTT. This codes for CASSDLGFGLSSGNTIYF.